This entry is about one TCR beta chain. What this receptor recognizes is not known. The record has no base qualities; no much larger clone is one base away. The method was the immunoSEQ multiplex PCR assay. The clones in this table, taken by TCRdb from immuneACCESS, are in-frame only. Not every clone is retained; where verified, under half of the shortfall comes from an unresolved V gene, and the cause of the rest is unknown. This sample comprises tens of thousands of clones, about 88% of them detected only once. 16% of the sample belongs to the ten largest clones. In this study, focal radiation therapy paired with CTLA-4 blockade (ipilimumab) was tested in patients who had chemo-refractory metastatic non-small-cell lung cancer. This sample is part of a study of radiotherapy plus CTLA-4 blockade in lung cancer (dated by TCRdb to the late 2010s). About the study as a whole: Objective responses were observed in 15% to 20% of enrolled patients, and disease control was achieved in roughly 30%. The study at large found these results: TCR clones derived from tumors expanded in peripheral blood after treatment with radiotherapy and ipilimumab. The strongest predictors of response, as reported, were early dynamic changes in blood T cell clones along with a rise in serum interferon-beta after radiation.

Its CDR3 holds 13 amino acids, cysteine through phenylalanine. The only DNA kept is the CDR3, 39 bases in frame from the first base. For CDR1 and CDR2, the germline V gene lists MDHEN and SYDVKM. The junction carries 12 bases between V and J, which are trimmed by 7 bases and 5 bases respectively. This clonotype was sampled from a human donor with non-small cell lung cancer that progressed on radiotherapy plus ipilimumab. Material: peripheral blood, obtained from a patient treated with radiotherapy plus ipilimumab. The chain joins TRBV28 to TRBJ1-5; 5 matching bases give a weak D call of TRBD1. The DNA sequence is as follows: TGTGCCAGCACCATAGAGGGGTATCAGCCCCAGCATTTT. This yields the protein CASTIEGYQPQHF.